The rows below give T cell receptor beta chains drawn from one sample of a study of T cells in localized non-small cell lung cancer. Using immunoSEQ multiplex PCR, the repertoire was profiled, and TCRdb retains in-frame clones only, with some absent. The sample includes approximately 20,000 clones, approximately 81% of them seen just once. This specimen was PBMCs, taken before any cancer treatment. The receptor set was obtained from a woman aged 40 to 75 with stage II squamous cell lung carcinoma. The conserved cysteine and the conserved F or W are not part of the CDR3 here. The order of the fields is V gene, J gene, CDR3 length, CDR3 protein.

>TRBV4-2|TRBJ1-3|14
ASSQTGGNSGNTIY
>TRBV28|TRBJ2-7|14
ASSLRTDRAPYEQY
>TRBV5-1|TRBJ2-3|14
ASSSSGPRSTDTQY
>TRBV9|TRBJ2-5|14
ASSVEGHSTRESQY
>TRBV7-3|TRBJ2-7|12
ASSPTSGKSEQY
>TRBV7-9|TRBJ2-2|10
ASSWEAGELF
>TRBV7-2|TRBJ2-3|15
ASSGGSIAGGTDTQY
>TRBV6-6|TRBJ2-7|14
ASSSRSGASSYEQY
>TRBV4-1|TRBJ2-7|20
ASSQSPLGTSGRPYASYEQY
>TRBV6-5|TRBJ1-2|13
ASSLGPGQNYGYT
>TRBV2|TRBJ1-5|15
ASSDRAGSYSNQPQH
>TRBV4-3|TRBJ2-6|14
ASSQEGGPGANVLT
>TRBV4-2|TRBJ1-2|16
ASSLERTGRGVNYGYT
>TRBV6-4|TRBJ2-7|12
ASPTSGSSYEQY
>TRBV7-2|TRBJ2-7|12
ASIPDRGPYEQY
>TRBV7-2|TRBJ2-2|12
ASREGLNTGELF
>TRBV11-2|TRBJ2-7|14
ASSPGLAGGQHEQY
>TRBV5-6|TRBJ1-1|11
ASAGVRGTEAF
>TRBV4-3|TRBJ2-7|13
ASSLTRTRVYEQY
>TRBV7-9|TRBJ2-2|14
ASSPIAIANTGELF
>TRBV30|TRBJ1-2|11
AWSVRGASGYT
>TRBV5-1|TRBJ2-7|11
ASKGQRNYEQY
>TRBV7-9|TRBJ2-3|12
ASSPNGGADTQY
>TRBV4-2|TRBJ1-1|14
ASSLPTVGRNTEAF
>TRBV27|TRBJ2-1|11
ASSLIPGLEQF
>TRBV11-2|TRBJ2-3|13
ASTTSQGPTDTQY
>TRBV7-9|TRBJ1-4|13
ASSLISSTNEKLF
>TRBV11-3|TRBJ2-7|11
ASSLDGRYEQY
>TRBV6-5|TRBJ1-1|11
ASSIGTATEAF
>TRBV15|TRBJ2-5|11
ATSRGDKETQY
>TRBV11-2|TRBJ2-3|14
ASRELAATSTDTQY
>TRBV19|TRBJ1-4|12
ASNPRDGNEKLF
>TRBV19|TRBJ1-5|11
ASSISTDQPQH
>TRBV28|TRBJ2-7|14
ASSLGTGGKGYEQY
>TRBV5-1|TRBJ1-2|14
ASSPGTASNNYGYT
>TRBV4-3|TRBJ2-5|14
ASSHTSGGALGTQY
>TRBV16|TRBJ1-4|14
ASSQVSTGRNEKLF
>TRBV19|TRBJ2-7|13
ASSSRGGGIYEQY
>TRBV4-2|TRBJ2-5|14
ASSQGRGGAQETQY
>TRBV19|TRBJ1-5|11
ASTDLNYQPQH
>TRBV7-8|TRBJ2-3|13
ASSRGLAGVDTQY
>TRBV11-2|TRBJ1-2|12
ASSPRTANYGYT
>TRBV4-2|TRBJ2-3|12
ASSQDRSTDTQY
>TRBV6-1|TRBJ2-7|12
ASRSITGDREQY
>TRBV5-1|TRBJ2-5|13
ASSLAPGVKETQY